Listed below are T cell receptor beta chains from one sample, sequenced in a study of blood T cell repertoires in COVID-19. Clones were read by immunoSEQ multiplex PCR, and TCRdb kept only the in-frame ones, dropping some. The profile shows 220,000 or so clones, approximately 85% of them singletons. Sample: peripheral blood. The origin of the receptors is a woman of 80 years or more with COVID-19, enrolled during active disease. The CDR3 runs from the conserved cysteine through the conserved F or W. Each record gives: J gene, clone size, D gene, V gene, CDR3 protein, CDR3 DNA. The D gene is left open where the match is weak. Part of the rows lack a size; the others show once, few, many or a class for expanded clones.

J: TRBJ1-5; size: .; D: .; V: TRBV5-1; CDR3: CASSLESRSNQPQHF; DNA: TGCGCCAGCAGCTTGGAGTCCAGGAGCAATCAGCCCCAGCATTTT
J: TRBJ1-1; size: .; D: TRBD1; V: TRBV28; CDR3: CASSLLWDRVKAFF; DNA: TGTGCCAGCAGTTTATTGTGGGACAGGGTGAAAGCTTTCTTT
J: TRBJ1-2; size: .; D: TRBD1; V: TRBV5-4; CDR3: CASSFGTGGNYGYTF; DNA: TGTGCCAGCAGCTTTGGGACAGGGGGGAACTATGGCTACACCTTC
J: TRBJ1-3; size: .; D: .; V: TRBV20-1; CDR3: CSARSPGTIYF; DNA: TGCAGTGCTAGATCCCCAGGCACCATATATTTT
J: TRBJ1-2; size: .; D: .; V: TRBV4-1; CDR3: CASSQVWSYGYTF; DNA: TGCGCCAGCAGCCAAGTCTGGAGCTATGGCTACACCTTC
J: TRBJ2-3; size: .; D: TRBD2; V: TRBV7-9; CDR3: CASRGPAGEGDTQYF; DNA: TGTGCCAGCAGAGGGCCAGCGGGAGAAGGAGATACGCAGTATTTT
J: TRBJ1-2; size: once; D: TRBD1; V: TRBV28; CDR3: CASSSGGTGGPNGYTF; DNA: TGTGCCAGCAGTTCGGGAGGGACAGGGGGCCCCAATGGCTACACCTTC
J: TRBJ1-5; size: .; D: .; V: TRBV27; CDR3: CASSPLSTGGNQPQHF; DNA: TGTGCCAGCAGCCCCTTGTCGACAGGAGGAAATCAGCCCCAGCATTTT
J: TRBJ2-1; size: .; D: TRBD1; V: TRBV5-1; CDR3: CASSGTGALTGNEQFF; DNA: TGCGCCAGCAGCGGGACAGGGGCACTGACGGGCAATGAGCAGTTCTTC
J: TRBJ2-3; size: .; D: TRBD1; V: TRBV2; CDR3: CASKRQGSLTDTQYF; DNA: TGTGCCAGCAAGAGACAGGGGTCCCTCACAGATACGCAGTATTTT
J: TRBJ1-3; size: .; D: TRBD1; V: TRBV6-1; CDR3: CASSEIDRGPRGNTIYF; DNA: TGTGCCAGCAGTGAAATCGACAGGGGGCCGCGTGGAAACACCATATATTTT
J: TRBJ1-1; size: .; D: .; V: TRBV5-1; CDR3: CASSEVLNTEAFF; DNA: TGCGCCAGCAGTGAGGTGTTGAACACTGAAGCTTTCTTT
J: TRBJ1-1; size: .; D: .; V: TRBV18; CDR3: CASSPPTGKNTEAFF; DNA: TGTGCCAGCTCACCACCGACGGGGAAAAACACTGAAGCTTTCTTT
J: TRBJ2-3; size: .; D: .; V: TRBV11-1; CDR3: CASQKQIDTDTQYF; DNA: TGTGCCAGTCAAAAACAGATAGACACAGATACGCAGTATTTT
J: TRBJ1-3; size: few; D: TRBD1; V: TRBV11-2; CDR3: CASSLGVGGRSGNTIYF; DNA: TGTGCCAGCAGCTTGGGAGTAGGGGGCCGCTCTGGAAACACCATATATTTT
J: TRBJ2-3; size: once; D: TRBD1; V: TRBV6-5; CDR3: CATGQHTQYF; DNA: TGTGCCACGGGACAGCATACGCAGTATTTT
J: TRBJ1-4; size: few; D: .; V: TRBV6-5; CDR3: CASSQYGLPPEKLFF; DNA: TGTGCCAGCAGTCAATACGGACTTCCCCCGGAAAAACTGTTTTTT
J: TRBJ2-6; size: .; D: .; V: TRBV11-1; CDR3: CASSPGQAGANVLTF; DNA: TGTGCCAGCAGCCCCGGTCAGGCTGGGGCCAACGTCCTGACTTTC
J: TRBJ1-3; size: .; D: .; V: TRBV4-1; CDR3: CASSQDPDSHRSSGNTIYF; DNA: TGCGCCAGCAGCCAAGACCCCGACAGCCACCGTAGCTCTGGAAACACCATATATTTT
J: TRBJ2-4; size: .; D: TRBD2; V: TRBV19; CDR3: CASSITALAGVSRQNIQYF; DNA: TGTGCCAGTAGTATAACGGCACTAGCGGGGGTTTCCCGCCAAAACATTCAGTACTTC
J: TRBJ1-4; size: .; D: TRBD1; V: TRBV25-1; CDR3: CASSAGQAEDEKLFF; DNA: TGTGCCAGCAGTGCAGGACAGGCGGAAGACGAAAAACTGTTTTTT